The 22 T cell receptor beta chains reported below all come from one sample, sequenced in a study of beta chain features in type 1 diabetes. Whole-study findings and limits: Type 1 diabetes patients had TCRB CDR3s that were shorter (moderately but significantly so) in all four CD4+ subsets.

Expressed TCRB transcripts were sequenced after all isolated RNA was converted to cDNA. Measured with immunoSEQ multiplex PCR; TCRdb has only the in-frame clones, and not every one. The sample shows 600,000 to 750,000 clones, over 10% of them seen only once. The antigens these receptors bind are not known. Sequenced input: naive CD4+ T cells from blood. Receptors originate from a man aged 25-45 years with type 1 diabetes.

The chain is built from TRBV13 and TRBJ1-4; D may be TRBD1 (6 bases). Germline assignment: CDR1 PRHDT and CDR2 FYEKMQ (reference sequence). The CDR3 is 16 amino acids. The V end was cut by 3 bases, the J end by 0 bases, with 11 bases between. This CDR3 is CASSFTRQATNEKLFF. The CDR3 coding sequence is TGTGCCAGCAGCTTCACGCGACAGGCAACTAATGAAAAACTGTTTTTT.

This clone was seen a handful of times. The chain joins TRBV4-2 to TRBJ1-3; D remains ambiguous. Germline assignment: CDR1 LGHNA and CDR2 YNFKEQ. With 3 bases removed from V and 1 base from J, the gap between germline ends came to 7 bases. There are 14 residues in the CDR3. CDR3 loop: CASSQPASGNTIYF. The CDR3 bases are TGTGCCAGCAGCCAGCCAGCATCTGGAAACACCATATATTTT.

The chain combines TRBV6-5 with TRBJ1-5; 7 bases align to TRBD1. This CDR3 contains 14 residues. Germline-derived CDR1 and CDR2 are MNHEY and SVGAGI. V trimming: 6 bases; J trimming: 6 bases; junction bases outside the gene matches: 8. The CDR3 spells CASRDDRESQPQHF. CDR3 nucleotides: TGTGCCAGCAGGGATGACAGGGAAAGTCAGCCCCAGCATTTT.

Here the CDR3 reads CASSPTTGPNYGYTF. The CDR3 DNA reads TGTGCCAGCAGCCCGACGACAGGGCCTAACTATGGCTACACCTTC. This chain uses TRBV5-4 with TRBJ1-2; 7 nucleotides align to TRBD1. The J segment lost 0 bases and the V segment lost 4 bases, leaving 6 bases of the junction unmatched. This CDR3 comprises 15 residues. The germline gives CDR1 SGHNT, CDR2 YYREEE (reference sequence). The full variable domain, with the rest looked up from reference TRBV5-4 and TRBJ1-2, is ETGVTQSPTHLIKTRGQQVTLRCSSQSGHNTVSWYQQALGQGPQFIFQYYREEENGRGNFPPRFSGLQFPNYSSELNVNALELDDSALYLCASSPTTGPNYGYTFGSGTRLTVV.

In its sample, this clone was seen a few times. One junction end disagrees with the germline gene, perhaps due to a read error. This chain joins TRBV7-9 and TRBJ2-5, with 7 bases identical to TRBD1. CDR1 is SEHNR and CDR2 is FQNEAQ in the germline V gene (reference sequence). The CDR3 spans 17 residues. CDR3 loop: CASNLGVGTGVLETQYF. In nucleotides, the CDR3 is TGTGCCAGCAACTTAGGGGTGGGCACAGGGGTTCTGGAGACCCAGTACTTC.

This clone was seen only a few times. The V call is TRBV10-3, the J call TRBJ1-2, with D unclear. CDR1 ENHRY and CDR2 SYGVKD come from the germline V gene. V was trimmed by 4 bases and J by 3 bases, leaving 6 bases between them. This CDR3 contains 12 residues. CDR3 region: CAISVGDYGYTF. CDR3 DNA: TGTGCCATCAGTGTGGGAGACTATGGCTACACCTTC.

The sample holds a few counts of this clone. The chain links TRBV5-6 to TRBJ1-6; the match to TRBD1 covers 10 bases. V shed 3 bases and J 6 bases; nucleotides not matched to a gene: 3. The CDR3 has 15 amino acids. CDR1 SGHDT and CDR2 YYEEEE come from the germline V gene. CDR3 protein: CASSWDRGVNSPLHF. Written as DNA, the CDR3 is TGTGCCAGCAGCTGGGACAGGGGCGTTAATTCACCCCTCCACTTT.

V and J are TRBV5-1 and TRBJ2-3; a weak D match, TRBD2 (6 bases). Deletions cut 2 bases from V and 0 bases from J, with 10 bases between. This CDR3 is 15 amino acids long. Germline loops: CDR1 SGHRS, CDR2 YFSETQ. The CDR3 sequence: CASSFTGTSTDTQYF. CDR3 coding DNA: TGCGCCAGCAGCTTTACGGGGACTAGCACAGATACGCAGTATTTT.

This clone occurred a few times. The chain couples TRBV30 to TRBJ2-7; a weak D match, TRBD1 (6 bases). Germline V gives CDR1 GTSNPN, CDR2 SVGIG (reference sequence). CDR3 length: 13 residues. The germline V and J ends were trimmed by 6 bases and 2 bases, with 14 bases remaining between them. This chain's CDR3 is CACRGRGPYEQYF. The CDR3 nucleotides read TGTGCCTGTCGGGGCAGGGGACCCTACGAGCAGTACTTC.

The chain employs TRBV5-4 and TRBJ2-1, with 10 bases that match TRBD2. Germline V lookup: CDR1 SGHNT, CDR2 YYREEE (reference sequence). Trimming took 1 base from V and 9 from J; bases not matched to a gene: 10. This CDR3 has 16 amino acids. This CDR3 is CASSLPGTERGGEQFF. The CDR3 DNA reads TGTGCCAGCAGCTTGCCCGGGACTGAGCGGGGGGGTGAGCAGTTCTTC.

The table lists this clone with a few counts. This chain uses TRBV6-5 with TRBJ2-3; D uncertain. This CDR3 region has 14 residues. Trimming removed 5 bases from V and 5 bases from J, with 14 bases in between. Germline lookup yields CDR1 MNHEY and CDR2 SVGAGI. CDR3 sequence (DNA): TGTGCCAGCAGTCTAAGACCCGTGTTAGATACGCAGTATTTT. Translation: CASSLRPVLDTQYF.

This clone showed up just a few times. The chain joins TRBV29-1 to TRBJ1-1; D possibly corresponds to TRBD1 (5 bases). The length of the CDR3 is 14 residues. Germline-derived CDR1 and CDR2 are SQVTM and ANQGSEA. Trimming took off 2 bases at V and 8 bases at J, with 18 bases between the two ends. CDR3 amino acids: CSVETPGPQQEAFF. The CDR3 DNA reads as TGCAGCGTTGAAACTCCAGGGCCTCAACAGGAAGCTTTCTTT.

The V gene is TRBV9, the J gene TRBJ1-2; D uncertain. Trimming pared 0 bases from V and 4 bases from J, leaving 7 bases between. Germline loops: CDR1 SGDLS, CDR2 YYNGEE. CDR3 length: 13 amino acids. The CDR3 protein is CASSVGSAYGYTF. The CDR3, as DNA: TGTGCCAGCAGCGTAGGGTCGGCCTATGGCTACACCTTC.

This chain connects TRBV11-2 to TRBJ1-5; D uncertain. The length of the CDR3 is 13 residues. V was shortened by 3 bases and J by 6 bases, with 9 bases between the two germline ends. CDR1 is SGHAT, CDR2 FQNNGV, per germline. CDR3 nucleotide sequence: TGTGCCAGCAGCTTTGGACGGGGTCAGCCCCAGCATTTT. It yields the protein CASSFGRGQPQHF.

This clone was observed a single time. This chain connects TRBV9 to TRBJ2-5; D is tentatively TRBD1 or TRBD2 (6 bases each). This CDR3 has 16 residues. The ends were cut back, 4 bases at V and 5 bases at J, with 21 bases in the middle. Germline CDR1 is SGDLS and CDR2 is YYNGEE. The chain's CDR3 is CASSPWTDLSGETQYF. CDR3 DNA sequence: TGTGCCAGCAGCCCCTGGACAGACTTGAGCGGGGAGACCCAGTACTTC.

The chain recombines TRBV11-2 with TRBJ1-2, with D possibly matching TRBD1 (6 bases). This CDR3 region has 17 residues. Germline assignment: CDR1 SGHAT and CDR2 FQNNGV. V dropped 8 bases and J dropped 4 bases, with 26 bases sitting between them. The DNA for the CDR3 is TGTGCCAGCGGACGGGGGCAGGGGCCGAATACTATCTATGGCTACACCTTC. Translating it yields CASGRGQGPNTIYGYTF.

This clone was observed a handful of times. The CDR3 DNA sequence: TGCGCCAGCAGCTTGGGACAGCCAACTAATGAAAAACTGTTTTTT. Translated, it gives CASSLGQPTNEKLFF. The rearrangement uses TRBV5-1 and TRBJ1-4, with D possibly TRBD1 on 5 matching bases. V lost 0 bases to trimming and J lost 0 bases, with 6 bases between them. CDR3 size: 15 residues. The germline CDR1 and CDR2 sequences are SGHRS and YFSETQ. Combining the CDR3 with reference TRBV5-1 and TRBJ1-4 gives the whole variable domain KAGVTQTPRYLIKTRGQQVTLSCSPISGHRSVSWYQQTPGQGLQFLFEYFSETQRNKGNFPGRFSGRQFSNSRSEMNVSTLELGDSALYLCASSLGQPTNEKLFFGSGTQLSVL.

This clone was counted only a few times. The V gene is TRBV5-1, the J gene TRBJ2-3, with D perhaps TRBD2 (7 bases). Trimming removed 0 bases at V and 1 base at J, with 9 bases between. The CDR3 contains 15 residues. Germline V lookup: CDR1 SGHRS, CDR2 YFSETQ. CDR3 DNA: TGCGCCAGCAGCTTGGTCGGGGGGCGCACAGATACGCAGTATTTT. Translating gives CASSLVGGRTDTQYF.

The genes are TRBV14 and TRBJ2-7; TRBD1 might be the D (6 bases). CDR1 and CDR2 from the germline V gene are SGHDN and FVKESK. CDR3 length equals 13 residues. The ends were cut back, 4 bases at V and 3 bases at J, with 10 bases in the middle. The CDR3 loop is CASSRNRDYEQYF. The DNA of the CDR3 is TGTGCCAGCAGCCGCAACAGGGACTACGAGCAGTACTTC. Complete variable domain (other parts from reference TRBV14 and TRBJ2-7): EAGVTQFPSHSVIEKGQTVTLRCDPISGHDNLYWYRRVMGKEIKFLLHFVKESKQDESGMPNNRFLAERTGGTYSTLKVQPAELEDSGVYFCASSRNRDYEQYFGPGTRLTVT.

The genes are TRBV4-2 and TRBJ2-6; D ambiguous. This CDR3 is 17 amino acids long. Trimming cost V 0 bases and J 0 bases, with 9 bases left between them. Germline-derived CDR1 and CDR2 are LGHNA and YNFKEQ. The chain's CDR3 is CASSQESWGSGANVLTF. CDR3 sequence (DNA): TGTGCCAGCAGCCAAGAATCCTGGGGCTCTGGGGCCAACGTCCTGACTTTC.

This clone was recorded a few times. The V call is TRBV14, the J call TRBJ1-4, with a weak D call TRBD1 (5 bases). The V and J ends lost 4 bases and 8 bases respectively, with 11 bases between them. The CDR3 contains 13 residues. Germline-derived CDR1 and CDR2 are SGHDN and FVKESK. CDR3 sequence: CASSPPGGEKLFF. CDR3 DNA sequence: TGTGCCAGCAGCCCCCCTGGGGGAGAAAAACTGTTTTTT. The whole variable domain, remainder taken from reference TRBV14 and TRBJ1-4, is EAGVTQFPSHSVIEKGQTVTLRCDPISGHDNLYWYRRVMGKEIKFLLHFVKESKQDESGMPNNRFLAERTGGTYSTLKVQPAELEDSGVYFCASSPPGGEKLFFGSGTQLSVL.

This clone was seen a handful of times. The chain has TRBV18 and TRBJ1-4, with 9 bases fitting TRBD1. Germline V gene sequence: CDR1 KGHSH, CDR2 LQKENI. Losses at the gene ends were 1 base for V and 13 bases for J; bases not matched to a gene: 4. The CDR3 loop spans 13 amino acids. CDR3 sequence reads: CASSPREGQGLFF. The CDR3, as DNA: TGTGCCAGCTCACCACGGGAGGGACAGGGACTGTTTTTT. The variable domain in full, with the rest retrieved from reference TRBV18 and TRBJ1-4, is NAGVMQNPRHLVRRRGQEARLRCSPMKGHSHVYWYRQLPEEGLKFMVYLQKENIIDESGMPKERFSAEFPKEGPSILRIQQVVRGDSAAYFCASSPREGQGLFFGSGTQLSVL.